One and the same sample provided the 7 T cell receptor beta chains below, sequenced in a study of blood T cells in healthy people across ages. Sample-barcoded 5' priming and a J-beta primer mix drove a second PCR of roughly 6 to 12 cycles. TCRdb redid the calling of the 5' RACE reads with MiXCR, one entry per CDR3 protein. The sample lists around 990,000 distinct CDR3 sequences, less than 45% seen once, with about an eighth in the top ten. The sequencing sample was made of blood. The receptors derive from a young man in good health.

The chain links TRBV6-2 or TRBV6-3 to TRBJ1-2, with unresolved D. Germline assignment: CDR1 MNHEY and CDR2 SVGEGT. Trimming removed 7 bases from V and 4 bases from J, with 7 bases in between. The CDR3 loop spans 11 amino acids. The DNA of the CDR3 is TGTGCCAGCATGCATGTCTATGGCTACACCTTC. It translates to CASMHVYGYTF.

The J gene is TRBJ2-7, the V gene TRBV4-2; 10 bases agree with TRBD1. The germline gives CDR1 LGHNA, CDR2 YNFKEQ. J lost 7 bases, V lost 1 base, and 13 bases had no gene match. CDR3 length equals 17 residues. The CDR3 region is CASSQVIDRGQYNEQYF. For the CDR3, the DNA is TGTGCCAGCAGCCAAGTAATTGACAGGGGGCAATACAATGAGCAGTACTTC.

The genes are TRBV4-1 and TRBJ2-2; D possibly corresponds to TRBD2 (6 bases). Trimming shortened V by 6 bases and J by 6 bases, and 23 bases separated the two germline ends. Germline CDR1 MGHRA, CDR2 YSYEKL. This CDR3 is 17 amino acids long. The CDR3 DNA sequence: TGCGCCAGCAGAAAAAGCTTACTAGCAGTTAGTCCCGGGGAGCTGTTTTTT. Its translation is CASRKSLLAVSPGELFF.

J is TRBJ1-5 and V is TRBV4-1; D is unclear. Germline assignment: CDR1 MGHRA and CDR2 YSYEKL. CDR3 length: 15 amino acids. Trimming pared 1 base from V and 6 bases from J, leaving 13 bases between. The CDR3 region has the DNA TGCGCCAGCAGCCAAGGAGACACCGTTCGTCAGCCCCAGCATTTT. Protein sequence: CASSQGDTVRQPQHF.

This rearrangement joins TRBV29-1 to TRBJ1-2; D is undetermined. This CDR3 is built from 12 residues. Germline CDR1 is SQVTM and CDR2 is ANQGSEA. V lost 2 bases and J lost 6, with 10 bases in between. The CDR3 region is CSVEFTANGYTF. CDR3 nucleotides: TGCAGCGTTGAATTTACTGCTAATGGCTACACCTTC.

V usage is TRBV20-1 and J usage is TRBJ2-2; 7 bases agree with TRBD1. There are 13 residues in the CDR3. Germline values: CDR1 DFQATT, CDR2 SNEGSKA (reference sequence). With 7 bases clipped from V and 7 bases from J, the junction kept 9 bases outside the gene matches. The CDR3 DNA sequence: TGCAGTGTAGACAGGGAGATTGGCGGGGAGCTGTTTTTT. Translation: CSVDREIGGELFF.

This clonotype has only a few counts. CDR3 in amino acids: CASSRDPDNEQYF. The DNA of the CDR3 is TGTGCCAGCAGCAGGGACCCTGACAACGAGCAGTACTTC. The rearrangement joins TRBV9 to TRBJ2-5; D might be TRBD1 or TRBD2, each matching 5 bases. The end of the DNA is better explained by TRBJ2-7, so the J call may be wrong. This CDR3 spans 13 amino acids. Germline CDR1 reads SGDLS; CDR2 reads YYNGEE.